One and the same sample provided the 26 T cell receptor beta chains below, sequenced in a study of T cell changes during pregnancy in multiple sclerosis (dated by TCRdb to about 2019). Libraries were prepared through the immunoSEQ multiplex PCR assay. In TCRdb, the immuneACCESS table is reduced to in-frame sequences with V and J assigned. These tables do not hold every clone; where another copy was compared, an unresolved V gene accounts for under half, and the others remain unexplained. The sample table holds about 59,000 clones, of which less than 95% were seen once. The top ten clones comprise under 3% of the sample. Here the sequenced sample was CD8+ T cells from peripheral blood mononuclear cells, taken after pregnancy. These receptors all come from a female donor with multiple sclerosis, enrolled in a pregnancy study.

The V gene is TRBV9, the J gene TRBJ1-1; TRBD1 aligns across 7 bases. The CDR3 runs 13 residues. Germline CDR1 is SGDLS and CDR2 is YYNGEE. Unmatched junction bases numbered 4, after V lost 3 bases and J lost 5 bases. The CDR3 sequence is CASSGQGKTEAFF. The CDR3 nucleotides read TGTGCCAGCAGCGGACAGGGAAAGACTGAAGCTTTCTTT.

V and J are TRBV19 and TRBJ2-1; D perhaps matches TRBD2 (6 bases). Germline lookup yields CDR1 LNHDA and CDR2 SQIVND (reference sequence). The CDR3 covers 14 residues. The ends were cut back, 5 bases at V and 7 bases at J, with 15 bases in the middle. CDR3 residues: CASSPGAVENEQFF. Written as DNA, the CDR3 is TGTGCCAGTAGTCCGGGAGCGGTAGAGAATGAGCAGTTCTTC.

The chain has TRBV7-9 and TRBJ2-7; 8 bases line up with TRBD1. From germline, CDR1 is SEHNR and CDR2 FQNEAQ (reference sequence). The CDR3 length is 15 residues. V gave up 1 base and J gave up 3 bases; unmatched junction bases: 5. The CDR3 sequence is CASSLGTGTHYEQYF. CDR3 nucleotides: TGTGCCAGCAGCTTAGGGACAGGGACCCACTACGAGCAGTACTTC.

The chain employs TRBV6-5 and TRBJ2-7; possibly TRBD1 for D (6 bases). The CDR3 covers 13 residues. The germline V gene has CDR1 MNHEY and CDR2 SVGAGI. V lost 6 bases to trimming and J lost 3 bases, with 12 bases between them. The CDR3 here is CASRPGHSYEQYF. The CDR3 coding sequence is TGTGCCAGCAGGCCGGGACACAGCTACGAGCAGTACTTC.

V usage is TRBV7-3 and J usage is TRBJ2-7, with no clear D. Germline-derived CDR1 and CDR2 are SGHTA and FQGTGA. CDR3 length equals 13 residues. Trimming took 3 bases from V and 5 from J, leaving 11 bases between them. CDR3 bases: TGTGCCAGCAGCTTTCGACCCAGCGACGAGCAGTACTTC. Protein product: CASSFRPSDEQYF.

The chain joins TRBV4-1 to TRBJ1-1; 8 bases fit TRBD1. Per germline, CDR1 MGHRA and CDR2 YSYEKL. This CDR3 has 15 amino acids. J was trimmed by 5 bases and V by 1 base; bases with no gene match: 6. The DNA of the CDR3 is TGCGCCAGCAGCCAAGGGACAGGGACTTGGACTGAAGCTTTCTTT. Protein sequence: CASSQGTGTWTEAFF.

This rearrangement joins TRBV6-1 to TRBJ2-2; 12 bases match TRBD2. Germline CDR1 reads MNHNS; CDR2 reads SASEGT. CDR3 length: 15 amino acids. Trimming cost V 7 bases and J 6 bases; bases outside gene matches: 6. CDR3 loop: CASTQTSGSSGELFF. CDR3 DNA sequence: TGTGCCAGCACCCAGACTAGCGGGAGTTCCGGGGAGCTGTTTTTT.

The chain joins TRBV19 to TRBJ2-1; 13 bases agree with TRBD2. Trimming took 4 bases from V and 3 from J; bases not matched to a gene: 15. This CDR3 spans 20 amino acids. CDR1 LNHDA and CDR2 SQIVND come from the germline V gene (reference sequence). CDR3 amino acids: CASSTGTGTSGIGIYNEQFF. The CDR3 DNA sequence: TGTGCCAGTAGTACAGGAACCGGGACTAGCGGGATCGGGATCTACAATGAGCAGTTCTTC.

This sequence joins TRBV7-9 and TRBJ2-2; perhaps TRBD1 as D (7 bases). The CDR3 is made up of 18 amino acids. Germline V gene lookup returns CDR1 SEHNR and CDR2 FQNEAQ (reference sequence). V lost 4 bases to trimming and J lost 3 bases, with 21 bases between them. The CDR3 sequence is CASSSSPRQGGDTGELFF. In DNA, the CDR3 is TGTGCCAGCAGCTCAAGCCCCAGGCAGGGGGGTGACACCGGGGAGCTGTTTTTT. Filled out from reference TRBV7-9 and TRBJ2-2, the complete variable domain reads DTGVSQNPRHKITKRGQNVTFRCDPISEHNRLYWYRQTLGQGPEFLTYFQNEAQLEKSRLLSDRFSAERPKGSFSTLEIQRTEQGDSAMYLCASSSSPRQGGDTGELFFGEGSRLTVL.

This clone showed up just once. The CDR3 bases are TGTGCCAGCAGCCCAGGGAGCGGGATGAACACCGGGGAGCTGTTTTTT. This translates into CASSPGSGMNTGELFF. The chain has TRBV7-9 and TRBJ2-2, with 7 bases that match TRBD2. The V gene's germline CDR1 is SEHNR and CDR2 FQNEAQ (reference sequence). With 5 bases clipped from V and 1 base from J, the junction kept 7 bases outside the gene matches. The CDR3 extends over 16 amino acids.

V usage is TRBV27 and J usage is TRBJ2-3; TRBD2 agrees at 11 bases. The germline gives CDR1 MNHEY, CDR2 SMNVEV (reference sequence). V gave up 5 bases and J gave up 5 bases; unmatched junction bases: 6. The CDR3 consists of 15 residues. CDR3 sequence: CASSLLAGAGDTQYF. Here the CDR3 DNA reads TGTGCCAGCAGTCTACTAGCGGGAGCTGGAGATACGCAGTATTTT.

In DNA, the CDR3 is TGTGCCAGCAGCTTAGACCTAGCGGGAACCTACAATGAGCAGTTCTTC. This sequence encodes CASSLDLAGTYNEQFF. The chain employs TRBV7-2 and TRBJ2-1; 9 positions match TRBD2. V shed 1 base and J 2 bases; nucleotides not matched to a gene: 3. The CDR3 is 16 amino acids. CDR1 and CDR2 from the germline V gene are SGHTA and FQGNSA.

The chain carries TRBV5-5 and TRBJ2-2; 11 nucleotides agree with TRBD2. The CDR3 is made up of 16 amino acids. Germline CDR1 and CDR2: SGHKS and YYEKEE (reference sequence). The ends lost 5 bases at V and 5 bases at J; junction bases unmatched: 8. CDR3 loop: CASRFHIAGGTGELFF. CDR3 nucleotides: TGTGCCAGCAGATTTCATATAGCGGGAGGGACCGGGGAGCTGTTTTTT.

The genes are TRBV29-1 and TRBJ2-1, with 10 bases that match TRBD1. The germline V gene has CDR1 SQVTM and CDR2 ANQGSEA. The CDR3 runs to 16 residues. V lost 0 bases and J lost 2; bases outside the gene matches: 4. CDR3 coding DNA: TGCAGCGTTGAAGACACGACAGGGGGCGCCTACAATGAGCAGTTCTTC. Amino acids: CSVEDTTGGAYNEQFF.

CDR3 in amino acids: CASSFHLQGRNEQFF. CDR3 coding DNA: TGCGCCAGCAGCTTTCATTTACAGGGGAGGAATGAGCAGTTCTTC. The rearrangement links TRBV5-1 to TRBJ2-1; tentatively, D is TRBD1 (7 bases). V was cut by 2 bases and J by 7 bases, with 16 bases left in between. From germline, CDR1 is SGHRS and CDR2 YFSETQ. This CDR3 has 15 amino acids. Drawing the rest from reference TRBV5-1 and TRBJ2-1, the complete variable domain is KAGVTQTPRYLIKTRGQQVTLSCSPISGHRSVSWYQQTPGQGLQFLFEYFSETQRNKGNFPGRFSGRQFSNSRSEMNVSTLELGDSALYLCASSFHLQGRNEQFFGPGTRLTVL.

The genes are TRBV27 and TRBJ2-7; TRBD2 agrees at 10 bases. From germline, CDR1 is MNHEY and CDR2 SMNVEV (reference sequence). V shed 5 bases and J 7 bases; nucleotides not matched to a gene: 8. This CDR3 contains 14 residues. The CDR3 loop reads CASSVQRGGREQYF. CDR3 nucleotides: TGTGCCAGCAGTGTCCAGCGGGGGGGGAGGGAGCAGTACTTC.

This chain uses TRBV27 with TRBJ2-7, with 13 bases fitting TRBD2. CDR1 is MNHEY, CDR2 SMNVEV, per germline (reference sequence). The CDR3 has 15 residues. V lost 5 bases and J lost 7; bases outside the gene matches: 8. CDR3 loop: CASSLGLAGEGEQYF. The CDR3 region has the DNA TGTGCCAGCAGTCTAGGACTAGCGGGAGAGGGGGAGCAGTACTTC.

The genes are TRBV27 and TRBJ2-7, with 7 bases aligning to TRBD1. The V gene end was trimmed by 3 bases and the J gene end by 1 base; junction bases not matched to a gene: 3. This CDR3 spans 14 amino acids. Germline CDR1 is MNHEY and CDR2 is SMNVEV (reference sequence). The CDR3 DNA sequence: TGTGCCAGCAGTTTCGCCAGGGGGTCCTACGAGCAGTACTTC. As protein: CASSFARGSYEQYF.

The rearrangement joins TRBV27 to TRBJ1-1; D is uncertain. Trimming left V 6 bases short and J 1 base short, with 15 bases between. CDR3 length: 15 amino acids. Germline V gene sequence: CDR1 MNHEY, CDR2 SMNVEV (reference sequence). The CDR3 protein is CASSPLVEKNTEAFF. In nucleotides, the CDR3 is TGTGCCAGCAGCCCCCTCGTCGAGAAGAACACTGAAGCTTTCTTT.

The chain is built from TRBV6-1 and TRBJ2-1; 10 nucleotides align to TRBD2. With V trimmed by 6 bases and J by 6 bases, 8 bases remained unmatched. Germline V CDR1 and CDR2: MNHNS, SASEGT. The CDR3 spans 15 residues. CDR3 region: CASSPLAGEANEQFF. The CDR3 DNA follows: TGTGCCAGCAGCCCCCTAGCGGGAGAGGCCAATGAGCAGTTCTTC.

The rearrangement uses TRBV7-8 and TRBJ2-4, with 7 positions matching TRBD1. CDR3 length: 16 residues. Trimming removed 1 base from V and 9 bases from J; junction bases left unmatched: 12. CDR1 is SGHVS, CDR2 FQNEAQ, per germline. The CDR3: CASSLGVQGEQGIQYF. In DNA, the CDR3 is TGTGCCAGCAGCTTAGGGGTGCAGGGGGAGCAGGGCATTCAGTACTTC.

J is TRBJ2-1 and V is TRBV18; TRBD2 matches 12 bases. Per the germline V gene, CDR1 is KGHSH and CDR2 is LQKENI. There are 16 residues in the CDR3. Trimming at V came to 0 bases and at J to 7 bases, leaving 4 bases not matched to a gene. CDR3 sequence: CASSPPASGRGNEQFF. The CDR3, as DNA: TGTGCCAGCTCACCACCCGCTAGCGGGAGGGGAAATGAGCAGTTCTTC.

V gene TRBV19 combines with J gene TRBJ2-1, with 7 nucleotides matching TRBD2. CDR3 size: 14 residues. After removal of 3 bases from V and 4 bases from J, the junction contained 3 bases not matched to a gene. Germline V gives CDR1 LNHDA, CDR2 SQIVND (reference sequence). CDR3 sequence: CASSMSGTYNEQFF. DNA of the CDR3: TGTGCCAGTAGTATGAGCGGGACGTACAATGAGCAGTTCTTC. The whole variable domain, remainder taken from reference TRBV19 and TRBJ2-1, is DGGITQSPKYLFRKEGQNVTLSCEQNLNHDAMYWYRQDPGQGLRLIYYSQIVNDFQKGDIAEGYSVSREKKESFPLTVTSAQKNPTAFYLCASSMSGTYNEQFFGPGTRLTVL.

The V call is TRBV10-3, the J call TRBJ2-7, with 8 bases aligning to TRBD2. CDR1 and CDR2 from the germline V gene are ENHRY and SYGVKD. CDR3 length equals 12 residues. CDR3: CGSGGSPYEQYF. The CDR3 bases are TGTGGGTCGGGGGGGTCCCCTTACGAGCAGTACTTC.

J is TRBJ1-1 and V is TRBV6-5; TRBD1 is a possible D gene (5 bases). This CDR3 has 15 amino acids. Germline loops: CDR1 MNHEY, CDR2 SVGAGI. The V and J ends lost 2 bases and 1 base respectively, with 11 bases between them. The chain's CDR3 is CASSYQGLANTEAFF. Written as DNA, the CDR3 is TGTGCCAGCAGTTACCAGGGCTTAGCGAACACTGAAGCTTTCTTT.

The chain joins TRBV27 to TRBJ1-2; D is perhaps TRBD1 (5 bases). CDR1 is MNHEY, CDR2 SMNVEV, per germline (reference sequence). Trimming shortened V by 5 bases and J by 3 bases, and 10 bases separated the two germline ends. There are 13 residues in the CDR3. For the CDR3, the DNA is TGTGCCAGCAGTCGGGGGACCCACTATGGCTACACCTTC. Its translation is CASSRGTHYGYTF.